This T cell receptor beta chain comes out of a study of radiotherapy plus CTLA-4 blockade in lung cancer. In the study overall: Objective response rate was about 20%; disease control rate, 31%.

Some clones are missing from TCRdb's copy, which holds only in-frame ones; the method was immunoSEQ multiplex PCR. Altogether 95,000 to 150,000 clones are present, just under 90% being singletons, with the ten largest covering roughly 6.9%. Trimming removed 3 bases at V and 3 bases at J, with 4 bases between. Germline values: CDR1 SGHDT, CDR2 YYEEEE. The CDR3 covers 11 residues. The study, taken as a whole, reports: With interferon-beta, early dynamics of blood T cell clones were reported to best predict response. Subsequent to radiotherapy plus ipilimumab, tumor-derived TCR clones underwent expansion in blood.

The study gave focal radiation plus ipilimumab CTLA-4 blockade to patients with chemo-refractory metastatic non-small-cell lung cancer. Comment on this clone: What it recognizes is unknown.

This rearrangement joins TRBV5-6 to TRBJ2-7, with D hard to call. This TCR derives from a human donor with non-small cell lung cancer that progressed on radiotherapy plus ipilimumab. Source: peripheral blood, taken from a patient treated with radiotherapy plus ipilimumab. The CDR3: CASSYIYEQYF. CDR3 in DNA: TGTGCCAGCAGCTATATCTACGAGCAGTACTTC.